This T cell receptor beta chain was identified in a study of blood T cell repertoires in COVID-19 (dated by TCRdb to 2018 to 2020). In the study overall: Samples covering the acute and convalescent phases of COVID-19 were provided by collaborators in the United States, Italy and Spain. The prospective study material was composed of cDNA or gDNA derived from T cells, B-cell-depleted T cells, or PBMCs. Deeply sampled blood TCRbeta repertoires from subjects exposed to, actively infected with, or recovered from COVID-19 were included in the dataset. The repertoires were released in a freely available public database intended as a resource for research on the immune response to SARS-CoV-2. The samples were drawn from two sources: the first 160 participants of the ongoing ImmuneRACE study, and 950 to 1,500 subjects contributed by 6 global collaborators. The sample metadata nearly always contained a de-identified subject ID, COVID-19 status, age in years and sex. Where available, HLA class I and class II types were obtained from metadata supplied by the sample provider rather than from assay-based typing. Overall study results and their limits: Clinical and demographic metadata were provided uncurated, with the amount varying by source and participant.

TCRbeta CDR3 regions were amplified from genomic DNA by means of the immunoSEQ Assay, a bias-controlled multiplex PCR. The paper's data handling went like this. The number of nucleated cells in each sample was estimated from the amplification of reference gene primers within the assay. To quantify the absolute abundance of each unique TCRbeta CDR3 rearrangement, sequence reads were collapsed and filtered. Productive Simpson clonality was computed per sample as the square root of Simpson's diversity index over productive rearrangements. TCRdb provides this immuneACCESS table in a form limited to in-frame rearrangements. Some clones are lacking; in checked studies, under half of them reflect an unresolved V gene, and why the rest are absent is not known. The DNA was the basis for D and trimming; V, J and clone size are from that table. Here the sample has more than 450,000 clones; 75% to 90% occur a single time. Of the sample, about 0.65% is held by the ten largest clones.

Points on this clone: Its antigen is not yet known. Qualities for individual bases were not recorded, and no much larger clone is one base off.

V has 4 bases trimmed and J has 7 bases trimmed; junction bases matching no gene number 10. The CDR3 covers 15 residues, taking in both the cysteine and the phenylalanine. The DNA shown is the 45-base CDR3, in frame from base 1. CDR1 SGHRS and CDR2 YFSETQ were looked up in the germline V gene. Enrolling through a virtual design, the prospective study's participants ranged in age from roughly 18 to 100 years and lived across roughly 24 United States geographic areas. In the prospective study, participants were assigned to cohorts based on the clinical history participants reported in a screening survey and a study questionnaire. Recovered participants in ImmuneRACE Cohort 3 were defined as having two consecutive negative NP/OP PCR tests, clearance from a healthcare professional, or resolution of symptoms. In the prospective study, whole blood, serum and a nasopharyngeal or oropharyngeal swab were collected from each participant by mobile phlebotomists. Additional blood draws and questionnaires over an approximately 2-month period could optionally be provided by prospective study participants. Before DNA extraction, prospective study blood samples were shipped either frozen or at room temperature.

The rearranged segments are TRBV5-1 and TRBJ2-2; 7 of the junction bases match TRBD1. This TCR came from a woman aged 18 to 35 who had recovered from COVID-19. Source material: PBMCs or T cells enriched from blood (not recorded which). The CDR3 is CASSADGTARGELFF. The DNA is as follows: TGCGCCAGCAGCGCGGACGGGACAGCCCGCGGGGAGCTGTTTTTT.